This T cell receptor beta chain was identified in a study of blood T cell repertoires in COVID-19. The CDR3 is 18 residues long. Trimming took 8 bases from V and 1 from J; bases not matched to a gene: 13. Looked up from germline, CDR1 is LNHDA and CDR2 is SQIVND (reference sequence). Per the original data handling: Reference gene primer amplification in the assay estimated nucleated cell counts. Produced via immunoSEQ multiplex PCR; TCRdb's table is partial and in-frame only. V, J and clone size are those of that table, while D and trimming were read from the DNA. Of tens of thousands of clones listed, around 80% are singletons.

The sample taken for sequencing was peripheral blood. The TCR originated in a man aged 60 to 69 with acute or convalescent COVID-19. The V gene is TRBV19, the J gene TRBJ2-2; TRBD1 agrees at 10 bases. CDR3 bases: TGTGCCAGTTTACCGGGACAGGGGCGCATGAGGAACACCGGGGAGCTGTTTTTT. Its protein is CASLPGQGRMRNTGELFF.